This T cell receptor beta chain came from a study of radiotherapy plus CTLA-4 blockade in lung cancer. Study-level findings and limits: Reports identified early blood T cell clone dynamics, with interferon-beta, as the best response predictor.

The CDR3 is 16 residues long. V dropped 0 bases and J dropped 8 bases, with 20 bases sitting between them. Germline CDR1 is MNHEY and CDR2 is SVGAGI. CTLA-4 blockade with ipilimumab, together with focal radiation, was given to patients with chemo-refractory metastatic non-small-cell lung cancer. The assay was immunoSEQ multiplex PCR, and TCRdb's table has in-frame clones only and misses some. The table shows some 70,000 clones, with roughly 85% occurring only once. Turning to this clone: Its antigen is unidentified.

Sequenced here: peripheral blood, sampled from a patient treated with radiotherapy plus ipilimumab. V and J are TRBV6-5 and TRBJ2-7; TRBD1 or TRBD2 may be the D gene (6 bases each). The receptor was derived from a human donor with non-small cell lung cancer who had a complete response to radiotherapy plus ipilimumab. CDR3 amino acids: CASSYSSPGAGSKQYF. The CDR3 region has the DNA TGTGCCAGCAGTTACTCGAGTCCGGGGGCTGGGAGCAAGCAGTACTTC.